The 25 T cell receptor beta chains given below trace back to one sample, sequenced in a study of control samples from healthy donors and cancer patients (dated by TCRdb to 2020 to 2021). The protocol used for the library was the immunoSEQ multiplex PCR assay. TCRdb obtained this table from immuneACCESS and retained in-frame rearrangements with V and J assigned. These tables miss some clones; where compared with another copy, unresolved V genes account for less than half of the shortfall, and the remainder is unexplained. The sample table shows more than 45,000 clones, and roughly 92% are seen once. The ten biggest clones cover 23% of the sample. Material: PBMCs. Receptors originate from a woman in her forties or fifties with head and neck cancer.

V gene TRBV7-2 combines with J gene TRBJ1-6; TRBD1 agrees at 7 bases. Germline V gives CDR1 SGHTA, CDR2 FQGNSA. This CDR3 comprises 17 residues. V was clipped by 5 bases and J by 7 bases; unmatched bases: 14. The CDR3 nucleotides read TGTGCCAGCAGCATGACAGGGTTTGGGGTGTTGAATTCACCCCTCCACTTT. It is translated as CASSMTGFGVLNSPLHF.

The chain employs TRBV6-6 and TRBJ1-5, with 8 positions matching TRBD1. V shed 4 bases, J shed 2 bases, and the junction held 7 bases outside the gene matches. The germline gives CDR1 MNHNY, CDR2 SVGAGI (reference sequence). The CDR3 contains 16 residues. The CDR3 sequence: CASSSTGTGGNQPQHF. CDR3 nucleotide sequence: TGTGCCAGCAGTTCCACCGGGACAGGTGGCAATCAGCCCCAGCATTTT.

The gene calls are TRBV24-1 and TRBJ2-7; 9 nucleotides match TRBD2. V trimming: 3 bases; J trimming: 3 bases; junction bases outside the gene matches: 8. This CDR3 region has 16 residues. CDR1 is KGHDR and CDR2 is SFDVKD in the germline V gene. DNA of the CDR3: TGTGCCACCAGTGATGCGTCTAGCGGGGCCTTCTACGAGCAGTACTTC. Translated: CATSDASSGAFYEQYF.

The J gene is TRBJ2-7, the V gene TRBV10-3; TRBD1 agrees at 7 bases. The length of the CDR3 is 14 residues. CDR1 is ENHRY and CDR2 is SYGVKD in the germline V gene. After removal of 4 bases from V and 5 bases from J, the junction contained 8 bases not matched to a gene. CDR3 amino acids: CAISGDRVVNEQYF. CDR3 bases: TGTGCCATCAGTGGAGACAGGGTAGTTAACGAGCAGTACTTC.

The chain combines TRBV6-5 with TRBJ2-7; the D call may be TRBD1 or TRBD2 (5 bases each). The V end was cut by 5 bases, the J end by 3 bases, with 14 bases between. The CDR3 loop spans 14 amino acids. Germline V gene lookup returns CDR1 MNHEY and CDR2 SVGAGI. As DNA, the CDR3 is TGTGCCAGCAGTACCCAGGGACCGTTCTACGAGCAGTACTTC. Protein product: CASSTQGPFYEQYF.

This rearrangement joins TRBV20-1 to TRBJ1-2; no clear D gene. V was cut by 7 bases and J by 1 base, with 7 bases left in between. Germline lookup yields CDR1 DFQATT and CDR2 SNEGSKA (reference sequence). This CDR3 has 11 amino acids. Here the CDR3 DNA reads TGCAGTGGAGGCGATAACTATGGCTACACCTTC. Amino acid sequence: CSGGDNYGYTF.

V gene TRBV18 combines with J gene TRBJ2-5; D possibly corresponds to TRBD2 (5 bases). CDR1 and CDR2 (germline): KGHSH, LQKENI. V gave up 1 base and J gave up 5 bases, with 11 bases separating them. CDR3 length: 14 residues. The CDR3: CASSPRTLWETQYF. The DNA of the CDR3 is TGTGCCAGCTCACCACGGACTCTTTGGGAGACCCAGTACTTC. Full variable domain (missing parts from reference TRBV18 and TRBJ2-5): NAGVMQNPRHLVRRRGQEARLRCSPMKGHSHVYWYRQLPEEGLKFMVYLQKENIIDESGMPKERFSAEFPKEGPSILRIQQVVRGDSAAYFCASSPRTLWETQYFGPGTRLLVL.

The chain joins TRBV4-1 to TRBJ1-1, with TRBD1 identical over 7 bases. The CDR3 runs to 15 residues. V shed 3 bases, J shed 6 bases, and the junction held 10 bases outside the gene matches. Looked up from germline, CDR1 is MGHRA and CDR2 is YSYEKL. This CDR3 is CASSQERQGVPEAFF. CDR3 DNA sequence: TGCGCCAGCAGCCAGGAGAGACAGGGTGTCCCTGAAGCTTTCTTT.

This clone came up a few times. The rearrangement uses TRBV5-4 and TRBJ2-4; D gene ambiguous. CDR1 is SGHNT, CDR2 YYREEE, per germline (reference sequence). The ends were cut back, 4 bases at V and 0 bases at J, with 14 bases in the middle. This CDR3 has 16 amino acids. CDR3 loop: CASSVTDLIAKNIQYF. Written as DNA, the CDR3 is TGTGCCAGCAGCGTGACGGACCTAATAGCCAAAAACATTCAGTACTTC.

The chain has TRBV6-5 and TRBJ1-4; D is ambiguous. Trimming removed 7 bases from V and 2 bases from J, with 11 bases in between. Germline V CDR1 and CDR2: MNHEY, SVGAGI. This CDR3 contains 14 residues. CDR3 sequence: CASIQRSTNEKLFF. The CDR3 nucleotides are TGTGCCAGCATCCAACGGTCGACTAATGAAAAACTGTTTTTT.

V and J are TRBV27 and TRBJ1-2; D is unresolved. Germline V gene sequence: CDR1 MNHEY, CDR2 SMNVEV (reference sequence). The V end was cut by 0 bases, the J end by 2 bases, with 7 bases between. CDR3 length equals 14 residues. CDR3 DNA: TGTGCCAGCAGTTTATCGGCTCTGAACTATGGCTACACCTTC. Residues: CASSLSALNYGYTF.

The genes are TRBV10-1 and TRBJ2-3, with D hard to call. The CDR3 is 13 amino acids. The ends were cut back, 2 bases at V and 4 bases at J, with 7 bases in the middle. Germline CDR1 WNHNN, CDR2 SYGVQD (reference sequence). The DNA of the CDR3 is TGCGCCAGCAGTGAGACCCAGCCAGATACGCAGTATTTT. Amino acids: CASSETQPDTQYF.

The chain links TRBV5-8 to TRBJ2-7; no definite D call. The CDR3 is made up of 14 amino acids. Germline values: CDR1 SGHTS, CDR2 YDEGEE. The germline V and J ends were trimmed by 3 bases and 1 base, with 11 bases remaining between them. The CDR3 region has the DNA TGTGCCAGCAGCTCGGTTAGAGTTTCCTACGAGCAGTACTTC. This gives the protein CASSSVRVSYEQYF.

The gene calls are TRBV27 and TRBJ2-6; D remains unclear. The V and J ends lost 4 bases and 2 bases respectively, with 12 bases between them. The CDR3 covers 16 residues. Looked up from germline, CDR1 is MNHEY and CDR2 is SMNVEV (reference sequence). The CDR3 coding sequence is TGTGCCAGCAGTTCACTCCGGTCGGCTGGGGCCAACGTCCTGACTTTC. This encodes CASSSLRSAGANVLTF.

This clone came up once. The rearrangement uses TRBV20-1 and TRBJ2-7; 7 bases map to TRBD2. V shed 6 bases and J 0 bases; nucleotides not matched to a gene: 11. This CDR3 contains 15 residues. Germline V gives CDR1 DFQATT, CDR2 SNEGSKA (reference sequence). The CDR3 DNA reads TGCAGTGCGAGTACTACGGGACTACACTCCTACGAGCAGTACTTC. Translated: CSASTTGLHSYEQYF.

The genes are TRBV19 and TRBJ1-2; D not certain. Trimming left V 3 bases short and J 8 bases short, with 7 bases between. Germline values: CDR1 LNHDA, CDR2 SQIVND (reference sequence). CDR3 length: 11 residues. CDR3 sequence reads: CASSMEGGYTF. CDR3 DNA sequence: TGTGCCAGTAGTATGGAAGGGGGCTACACCTTC.

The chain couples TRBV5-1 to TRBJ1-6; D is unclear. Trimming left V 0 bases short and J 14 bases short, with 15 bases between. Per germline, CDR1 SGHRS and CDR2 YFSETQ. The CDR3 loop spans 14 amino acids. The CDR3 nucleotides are TGCGCCAGCAGCTTGGGGGCAGCCGACGTAACCCTCCACTTT. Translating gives CASSLGAADVTLHF. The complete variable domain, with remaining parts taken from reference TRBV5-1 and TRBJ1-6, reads KAGVTQTPRYLIKTRGQQVTLSCSPISGHRSVSWYQQTPGQGLQFLFEYFSETQRNKGNFPGRFSGRQFSNSRSEMNVSTLELGDSALYLCASSLGAADVTLHFGNGTRLTVT.

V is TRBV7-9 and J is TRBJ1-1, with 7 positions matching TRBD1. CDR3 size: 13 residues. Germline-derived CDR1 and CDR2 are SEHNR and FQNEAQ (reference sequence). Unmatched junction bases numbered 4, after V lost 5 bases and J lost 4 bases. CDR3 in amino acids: CASSGTGATEAFF. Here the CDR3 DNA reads TGTGCCAGCAGCGGTACAGGGGCCACTGAAGCTTTCTTT.

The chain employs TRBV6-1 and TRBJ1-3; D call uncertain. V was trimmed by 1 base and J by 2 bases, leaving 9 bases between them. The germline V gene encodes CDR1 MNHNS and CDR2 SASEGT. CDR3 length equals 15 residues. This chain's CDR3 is CASSEESWTGNTIYF. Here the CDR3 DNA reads TGTGCCAGCAGTGAAGAGTCTTGGACTGGAAACACCATATATTTT.

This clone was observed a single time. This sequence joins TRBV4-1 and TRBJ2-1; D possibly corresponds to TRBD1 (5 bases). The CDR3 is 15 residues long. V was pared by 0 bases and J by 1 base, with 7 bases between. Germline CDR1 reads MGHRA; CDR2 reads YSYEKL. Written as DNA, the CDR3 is TGCGCCAGCAGCCAAGATCCAGGGTCCTACAATGAGCAGTTCTTC. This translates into CASSQDPGSYNEQFF.

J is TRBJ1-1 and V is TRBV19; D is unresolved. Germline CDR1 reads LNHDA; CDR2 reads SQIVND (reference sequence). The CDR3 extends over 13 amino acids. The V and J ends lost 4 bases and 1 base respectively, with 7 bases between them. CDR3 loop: CASSKTANTEAFF. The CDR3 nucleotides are TGTGCCAGTAGTAAAACAGCGAACACTGAAGCTTTCTTT. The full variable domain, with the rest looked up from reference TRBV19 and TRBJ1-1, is DGGITQSPKYLFRKEGQNVTLSCEQNLNHDAMYWYRQDPGQGLRLIYYSQIVNDFQKGDIAEGYSVSREKKESFPLTVTSAQKNPTAFYLCASSKTANTEAFFGQGTRLTVV.

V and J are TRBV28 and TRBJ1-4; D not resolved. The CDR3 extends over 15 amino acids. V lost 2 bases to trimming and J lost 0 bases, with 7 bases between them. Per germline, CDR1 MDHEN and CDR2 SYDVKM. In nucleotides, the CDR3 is TGTGCCAGCAGTTTAATGGCAGCAACTAATGAAAAACTGTTTTTT. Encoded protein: CASSLMAATNEKLFF. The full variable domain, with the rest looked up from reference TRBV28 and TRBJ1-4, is DVKVTQSSRYLVKRTGEKVFLECVQDMDHENMFWYRQDPGLGLRLIYFSYDVKMKEKGDIPEGYSVSREKKERFSLILESASTNQTSMYLCASSLMAATNEKLFFGSGTQLSVL.

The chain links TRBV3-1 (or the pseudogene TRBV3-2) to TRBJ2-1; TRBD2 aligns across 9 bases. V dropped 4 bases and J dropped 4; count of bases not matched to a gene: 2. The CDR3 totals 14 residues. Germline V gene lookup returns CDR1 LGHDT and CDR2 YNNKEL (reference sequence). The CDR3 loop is CASSLAGVYNEQFF. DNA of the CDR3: TGTGCCAGCAGCCTAGCGGGGGTTTACAATGAGCAGTTCTTC.

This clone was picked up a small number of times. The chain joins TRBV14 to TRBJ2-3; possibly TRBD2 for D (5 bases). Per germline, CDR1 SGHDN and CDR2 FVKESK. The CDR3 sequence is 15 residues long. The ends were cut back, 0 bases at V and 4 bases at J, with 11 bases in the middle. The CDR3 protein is CASSQDRGYADTQYF. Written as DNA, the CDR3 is TGTGCCAGCAGCCAAGATCGGGGTTACGCAGATACGCAGTATTTT.

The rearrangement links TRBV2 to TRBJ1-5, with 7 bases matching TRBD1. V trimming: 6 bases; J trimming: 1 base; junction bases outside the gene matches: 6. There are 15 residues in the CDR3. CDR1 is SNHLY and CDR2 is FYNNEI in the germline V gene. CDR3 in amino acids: CASRSGGSSNQPQHF. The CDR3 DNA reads TGTGCCAGCAGGTCAGGGGGGTCGAGCAATCAGCCCCAGCATTTT.